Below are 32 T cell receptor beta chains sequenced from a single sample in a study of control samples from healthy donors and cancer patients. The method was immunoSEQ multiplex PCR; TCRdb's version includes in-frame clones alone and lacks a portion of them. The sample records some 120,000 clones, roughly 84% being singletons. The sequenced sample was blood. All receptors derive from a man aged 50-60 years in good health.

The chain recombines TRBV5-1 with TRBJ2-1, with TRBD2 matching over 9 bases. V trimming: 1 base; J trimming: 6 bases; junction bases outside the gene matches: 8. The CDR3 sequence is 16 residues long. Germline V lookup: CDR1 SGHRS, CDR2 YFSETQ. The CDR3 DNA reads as TGCGCCAGCAGCTTGTATCTAGCGGGGAGTCCCAATGAGCAGTTCTTC. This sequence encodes CASSLYLAGSPNEQFF.

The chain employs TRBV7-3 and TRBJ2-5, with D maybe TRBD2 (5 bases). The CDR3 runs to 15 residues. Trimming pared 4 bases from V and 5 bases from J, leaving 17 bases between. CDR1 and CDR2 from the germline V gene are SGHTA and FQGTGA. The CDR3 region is CASSSGLASGETQYF. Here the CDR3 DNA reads TGTGCCAGCAGCTCGGGGTTGGCTTCGGGGGAGACCCAGTACTTC.

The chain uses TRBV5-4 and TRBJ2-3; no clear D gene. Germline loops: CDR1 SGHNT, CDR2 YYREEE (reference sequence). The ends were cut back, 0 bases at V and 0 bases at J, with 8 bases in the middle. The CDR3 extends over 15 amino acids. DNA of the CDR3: TGTGCCAGCAGCTTGGGGACGGCTAGCACAGATACGCAGTATTTT. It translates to CASSLGTASTDTQYF.

The CDR3 region is CASSEEQGAYEQYF. CDR3 coding DNA: TGTGCCAGCAGTGAAGAACAGGGGGCCTACGAGCAGTACTTC. The chain carries TRBV2 and TRBJ2-7, with TRBD1 matching over 8 bases. In germline, CDR1 is SNHLY, CDR2 FYNNEI. Trimming at V came to 1 base and at J to 2 bases, leaving 1 base not matched to a gene. The CDR3 has 14 amino acids.

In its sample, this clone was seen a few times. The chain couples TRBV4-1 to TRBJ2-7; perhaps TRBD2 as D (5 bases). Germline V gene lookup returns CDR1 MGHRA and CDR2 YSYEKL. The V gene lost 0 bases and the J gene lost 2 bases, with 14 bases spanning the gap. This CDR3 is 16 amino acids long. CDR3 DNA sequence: TGCGCCAGCAGCCAAGATCGGAGTAGCGTCACCTACGAGCAGTACTTC. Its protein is CASSQDRSSVTYEQYF.

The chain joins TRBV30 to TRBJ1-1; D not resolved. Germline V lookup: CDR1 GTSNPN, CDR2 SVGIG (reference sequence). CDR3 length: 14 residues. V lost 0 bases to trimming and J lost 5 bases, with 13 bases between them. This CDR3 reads CAWSVWLGGTEAFF. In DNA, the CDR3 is TGTGCCTGGAGTGTGTGGTTGGGAGGGACTGAAGCTTTCTTT.

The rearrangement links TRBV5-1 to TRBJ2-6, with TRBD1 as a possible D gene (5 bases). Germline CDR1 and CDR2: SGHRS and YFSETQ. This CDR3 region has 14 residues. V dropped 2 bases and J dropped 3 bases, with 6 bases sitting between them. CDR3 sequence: CASSFRVGANVLTF. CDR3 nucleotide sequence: TGCGCCAGCAGCTTCAGGGTTGGGGCCAACGTCCTGACTTTC.

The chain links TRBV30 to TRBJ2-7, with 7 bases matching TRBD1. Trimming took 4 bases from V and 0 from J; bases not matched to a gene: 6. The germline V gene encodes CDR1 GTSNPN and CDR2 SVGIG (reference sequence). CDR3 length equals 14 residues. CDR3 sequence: CAWTTGPSSYEQYF. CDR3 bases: TGTGCCTGGACGACAGGGCCGTCCTCCTACGAGCAGTACTTC.

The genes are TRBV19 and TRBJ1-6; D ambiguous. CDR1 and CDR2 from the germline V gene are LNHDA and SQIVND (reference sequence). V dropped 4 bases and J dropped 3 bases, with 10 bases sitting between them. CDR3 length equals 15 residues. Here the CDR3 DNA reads TGTGCCAGTAGTAGCCAGTCGGTCTATAATTCACCCCTCCACTTT. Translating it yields CASSSQSVYNSPLHF.

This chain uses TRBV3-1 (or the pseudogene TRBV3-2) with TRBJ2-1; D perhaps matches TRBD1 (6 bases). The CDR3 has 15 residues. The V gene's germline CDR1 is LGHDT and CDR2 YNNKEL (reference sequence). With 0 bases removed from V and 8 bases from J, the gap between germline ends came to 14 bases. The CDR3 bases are TGTGCCAGCAGCCAAGAGCGGTCAGGGGTGGATGAGCAGTTCTTC. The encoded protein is CASSQERSGVDEQFF.

CDR3 sequence (DNA): TGCGCCAGCAGCTTGGTGGGGGAAGCCCTCCACTTT. It codes for CASSLVGEALHF. V is TRBV5-1 and J is TRBJ1-6; the D gene is possibly TRBD1 (5 bases). V lost 0 bases to trimming and J lost 14 bases, with 9 bases between them. Germline values: CDR1 SGHRS, CDR2 YFSETQ. There are 12 residues in the CDR3. The full variable domain, rest sourced from reference TRBV5-1 and TRBJ1-6, is KAGVTQTPRYLIKTRGQQVTLSCSPISGHRSVSWYQQTPGQGLQFLFEYFSETQRNKGNFPGRFSGRQFSNSRSEMNVSTLELGDSALYLCASSLVGEALHFGNGTRLTVT.

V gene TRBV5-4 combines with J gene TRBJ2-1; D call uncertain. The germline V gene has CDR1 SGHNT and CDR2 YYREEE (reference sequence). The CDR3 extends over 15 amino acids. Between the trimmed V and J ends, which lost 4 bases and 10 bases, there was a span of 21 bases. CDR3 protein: CASSVSRLVSNEQFF. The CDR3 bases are TGTGCCAGCAGCGTATCGCGGCTCGTAAGTAACGAGCAGTTCTTC. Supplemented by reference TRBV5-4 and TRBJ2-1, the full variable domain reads ETGVTQSPTHLIKTRGQQVTLRCSSQSGHNTVSWYQQALGQGPQFIFQYYREEENGRGNFPPRFSGLQFPNYSSELNVNALELDDSALYLCASSVSRLVSNEQFFGPGTRLTVL.

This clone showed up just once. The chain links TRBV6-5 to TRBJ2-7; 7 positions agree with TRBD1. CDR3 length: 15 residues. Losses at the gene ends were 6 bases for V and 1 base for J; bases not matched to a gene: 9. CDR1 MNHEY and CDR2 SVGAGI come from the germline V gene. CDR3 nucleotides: TGTGCCAGCAGCGCCGGGACAGTGAAATCCTACGAGCAGTACTTC. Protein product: CASSAGTVKSYEQYF.

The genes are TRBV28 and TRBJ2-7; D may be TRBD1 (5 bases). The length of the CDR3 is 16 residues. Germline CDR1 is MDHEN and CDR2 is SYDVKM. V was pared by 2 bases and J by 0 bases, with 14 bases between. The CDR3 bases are TGTGCCAGCAGTTTAGCCCCCACAGGCAGCTCCTACGAGCAGTACTTC. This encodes CASSLAPTGSSYEQYF.

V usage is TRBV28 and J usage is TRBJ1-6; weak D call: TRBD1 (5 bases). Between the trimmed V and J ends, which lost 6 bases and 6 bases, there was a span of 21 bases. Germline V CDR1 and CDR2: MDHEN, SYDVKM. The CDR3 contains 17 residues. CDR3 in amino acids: CASSPPLGAGFNSPLHF. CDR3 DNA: TGTGCCAGCAGCCCACCACTCGGGGCAGGGTTTAATTCACCCCTCCACTTT.

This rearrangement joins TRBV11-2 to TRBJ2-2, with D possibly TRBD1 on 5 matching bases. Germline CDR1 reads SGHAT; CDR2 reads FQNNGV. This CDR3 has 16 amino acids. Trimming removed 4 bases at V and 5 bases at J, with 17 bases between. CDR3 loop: CASSSPGPTGTGELFF. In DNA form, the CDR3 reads TGTGCCAGCAGCTCCCCCGGCCCCACAGGTACCGGGGAGCTGTTTTTT.

The chain's CDR3 is CASSPLGGGNQPQHF. As DNA, the CDR3 is TGCGCCAGCAGCCCCTTGGGGGGCGGCAATCAGCCCCAGCATTTT. The chain links TRBV5-1 to TRBJ1-5; a possible D gene is TRBD1 (6 bases). V lost 4 bases and J lost 2, with 13 bases in between. Germline-derived CDR1 and CDR2 are SGHRS and YFSETQ. The CDR3 loop spans 15 amino acids. Complete variable domain (other parts from reference TRBV5-1 and TRBJ1-5): KAGVTQTPRYLIKTRGQQVTLSCSPISGHRSVSWYQQTPGQGLQFLFEYFSETQRNKGNFPGRFSGRQFSNSRSEMNVSTLELGDSALYLCASSPLGGGNQPQHFGDGTRLSIL.

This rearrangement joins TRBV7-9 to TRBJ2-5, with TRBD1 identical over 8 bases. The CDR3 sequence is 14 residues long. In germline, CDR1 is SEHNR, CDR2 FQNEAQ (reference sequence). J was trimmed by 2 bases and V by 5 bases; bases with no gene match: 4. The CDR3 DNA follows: TGTGCCAGCAGCCTGGGGACAGGTCAAGAGACCCAGTACTTC. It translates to CASSLGTGQETQYF.

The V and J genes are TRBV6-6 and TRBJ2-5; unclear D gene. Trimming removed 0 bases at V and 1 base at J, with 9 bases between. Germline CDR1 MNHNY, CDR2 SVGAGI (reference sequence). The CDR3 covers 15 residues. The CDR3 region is CASSYSSRFQETQYF. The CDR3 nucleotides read TGTGCCAGCAGTTACTCGAGTCGCTTCCAAGAGACCCAGTACTTC.

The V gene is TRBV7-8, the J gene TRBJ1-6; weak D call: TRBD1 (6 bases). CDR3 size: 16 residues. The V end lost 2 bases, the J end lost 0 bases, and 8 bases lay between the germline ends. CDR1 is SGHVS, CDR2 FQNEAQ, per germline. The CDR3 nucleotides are TGTGCCAGCAGCTTACAGGGGAGCTCCTATAATTCACCCCTCCACTTT. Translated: CASSLQGSSYNSPLHF.

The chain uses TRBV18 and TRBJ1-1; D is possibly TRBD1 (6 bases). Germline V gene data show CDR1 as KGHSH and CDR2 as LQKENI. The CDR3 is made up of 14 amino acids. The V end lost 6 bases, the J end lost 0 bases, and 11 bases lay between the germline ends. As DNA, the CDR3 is TGTGCCAGCTCTCGGACAGCCATGAACACTGAAGCTTTCTTT. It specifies CASSRTAMNTEAFF.

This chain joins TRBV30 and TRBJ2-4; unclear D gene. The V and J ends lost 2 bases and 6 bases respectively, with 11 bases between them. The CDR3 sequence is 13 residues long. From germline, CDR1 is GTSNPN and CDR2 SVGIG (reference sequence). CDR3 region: CAWSYMAVNIQYF. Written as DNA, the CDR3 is TGTGCCTGGAGTTATATGGCGGTAAACATTCAGTACTTC.

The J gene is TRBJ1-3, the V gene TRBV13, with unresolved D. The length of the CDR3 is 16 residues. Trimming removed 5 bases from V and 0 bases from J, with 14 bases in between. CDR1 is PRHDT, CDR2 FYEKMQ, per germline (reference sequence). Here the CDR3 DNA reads TGTGCCAGCAGCCTCGGCCAGCCGTACTCTGGAAACACCATATATTTT. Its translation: CASSLGQPYSGNTIYF.

Here the CDR3 DNA reads TGCGCCAGCAGCCAAGCACAGAGGGGGCGGGTAGACACCGGGGAGCTGTTTTTT. This gives the protein CASSQAQRGRVDTGELFF. The chain employs TRBV4-1 and TRBJ2-2; 7 bases agree with TRBD1. CDR1 MGHRA and CDR2 YSYEKL come from the germline V gene. The CDR3 runs 18 residues. Trimming at V came to 1 base and at J to 3 bases, leaving 11 bases not matched to a gene.

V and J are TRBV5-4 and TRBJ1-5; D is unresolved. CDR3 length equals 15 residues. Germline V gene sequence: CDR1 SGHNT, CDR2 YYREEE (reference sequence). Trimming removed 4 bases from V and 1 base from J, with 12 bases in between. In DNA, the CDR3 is TGTGCCAGCAGCCCAGGACCCGGGAGCAATCAGCCCCAGCATTTT. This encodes CASSPGPGSNQPQHF. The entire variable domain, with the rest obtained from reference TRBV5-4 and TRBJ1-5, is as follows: ETGVTQSPTHLIKTRGQQVTLRCSSQSGHNTVSWYQQALGQGPQFIFQYYREEENGRGNFPPRFSGLQFPNYSSELNVNALELDDSALYLCASSPGPGSNQPQHFGDGTRLSIL.

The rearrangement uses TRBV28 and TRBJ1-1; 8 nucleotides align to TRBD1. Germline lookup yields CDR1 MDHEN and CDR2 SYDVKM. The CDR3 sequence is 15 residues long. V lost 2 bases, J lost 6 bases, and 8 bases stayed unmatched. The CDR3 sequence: CASSLPPGGRSEAFF. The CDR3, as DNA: TGTGCCAGCAGTTTACCCCCAGGGGGCAGGTCTGAAGCTTTCTTT. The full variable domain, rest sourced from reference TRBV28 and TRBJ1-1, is DVKVTQSSRYLVKRTGEKVFLECVQDMDHENMFWYRQDPGLGLRLIYFSYDVKMKEKGDIPEGYSVSREKKERFSLILESASTNQTSMYLCASSLPPGGRSEAFFGQGTRLTVV.

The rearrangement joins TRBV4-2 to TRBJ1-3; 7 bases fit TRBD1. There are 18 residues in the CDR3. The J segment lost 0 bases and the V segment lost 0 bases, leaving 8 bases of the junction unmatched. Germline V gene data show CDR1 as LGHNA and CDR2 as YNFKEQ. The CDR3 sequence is CASSQDRPGQISGNTIYF. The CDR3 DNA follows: TGTGCCAGCAGCCAAGATCGGCCGGGACAGATCTCTGGAAACACCATATATTTT.

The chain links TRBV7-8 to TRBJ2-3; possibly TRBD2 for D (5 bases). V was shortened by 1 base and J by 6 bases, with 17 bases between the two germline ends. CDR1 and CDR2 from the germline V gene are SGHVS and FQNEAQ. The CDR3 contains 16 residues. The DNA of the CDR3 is TGTGCCAGCAGCTTAGTCGGGCGGGCGATGTGGGATACGCAGTATTTT. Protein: CASSLVGRAMWDTQYF.

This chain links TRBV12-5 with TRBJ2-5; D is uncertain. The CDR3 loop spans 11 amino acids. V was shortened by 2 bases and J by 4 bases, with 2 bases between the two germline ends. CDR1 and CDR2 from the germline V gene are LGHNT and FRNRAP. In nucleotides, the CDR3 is TGTGCTAGTGGTTTGAGAGAGACCCAGTACTTC. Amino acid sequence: CASGLRETQYF.

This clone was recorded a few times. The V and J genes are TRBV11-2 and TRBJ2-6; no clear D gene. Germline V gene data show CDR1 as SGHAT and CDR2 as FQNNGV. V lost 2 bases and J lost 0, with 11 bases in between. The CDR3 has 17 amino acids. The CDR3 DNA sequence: TGTGCCAGCAGCTTATTTGGGTCATTCTCTGGGGCCAACGTCCTGACTTTC. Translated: CASSLFGSFSGANVLTF.

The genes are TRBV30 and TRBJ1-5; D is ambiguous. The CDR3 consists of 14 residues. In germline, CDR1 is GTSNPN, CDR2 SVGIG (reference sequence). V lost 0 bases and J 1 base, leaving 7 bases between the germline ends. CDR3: CAWSVQSSNQPQHF. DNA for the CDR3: TGTGCCTGGAGTGTACAGTCCAGCAATCAGCCCCAGCATTTT.

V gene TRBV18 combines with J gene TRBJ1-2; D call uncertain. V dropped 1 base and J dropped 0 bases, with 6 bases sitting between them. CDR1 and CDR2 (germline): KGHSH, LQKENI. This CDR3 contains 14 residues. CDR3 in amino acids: CASSPQEANYGYTF. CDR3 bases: TGTGCCAGCTCACCACAAGAAGCTAACTATGGCTACACCTTC.